This TCR beta chain comes out of a study of T cell changes during pregnancy in multiple sclerosis. The V segment lost 4 bases and the J segment 0 bases; nucleotides outside the gene matches: 9. Germline V gives CDR1 MDHEN, CDR2 SYDVKM. CDR3 length: 17 amino acids. Assay: immunoSEQ multiplex PCR; the TCRdb copy retains only in-frame clones and omits some. This repertoire shows about 70,000 clones, about 92% found once; its top ten account for 1% to 1.5%. The V and J genes are TRBV28 and TRBJ2-7; 10 nucleotides match TRBD2. The TCR originated in a female donor with multiple sclerosis, enrolled in a pregnancy study. Sequenced material: peripheral blood, taken in the third trimester of pregnancy. CDR3 in amino acids: CASSSPATSGTSYEQYF. The CDR3 DNA is TGTGCCAGCAGTTCCCCCGCAACTAGCGGGACCTCCTACGAGCAGTACTTC.